The 19 T cell receptor beta chains given below trace back to one sample, sequenced in a study of T cells after yellow fever vaccination. A single record per CDR3 protein comes from TCRdb applying MiXCR to the 5' RACE reads. Of about 120,000 distinct CDR3 sequences listed, roughly 8.9% were seen once; the top ten hold less than 30%. Sequencing was performed on CD8+ T cells sorted from PBMCs, taken 45 days after the yellow fever booster vaccination. The receptors were sampled from a man between 25 and 39 years old who received the YFV17D yellow fever vaccine.

Many counts were recorded for this clonotype. The V and J genes are TRBV29-1 and TRBJ2-7; TRBD1 matches at 8 bases. The CDR3 totals 11 residues. Germline trimming cut 3 bases from V and 5 bases from J; bases unmatched to any gene: 0. CDR1 is SQVTM, CDR2 ANQGSEA, per germline. The CDR3: CSVEDRDEQYF. Here the CDR3 DNA reads TGCAGCGTTGAGGACAGGGACGAGCAGTACTTC.

In its sample, this clonotype was seen many times. This rearrangement joins TRBV20-1 to TRBJ2-3, with D hard to call. Between the trimmed V and J ends, which lost 5 bases and 1 base, there was a span of 13 bases. Germline values: CDR1 DFQATT, CDR2 SNEGSKA (reference sequence). This CDR3 contains 14 residues. The CDR3 region has the DNA TGCAGTGCTCCCCCCGCCGCCCGCACAGATACGCAGTATTTT. Protein: CSAPPAARTDTQYF.

The table lists this clonotype with a few counts. V usage is TRBV5-1 and J usage is TRBJ2-2; no clear D gene. The CDR3 is 15 amino acids. Trimming stripped 7 bases from V and 0 bases from J, with 13 bases between. CDR1 is SGHRS, CDR2 YFSETQ, per germline. CDR3 loop: CASRPARTNTGELFF. The DNA for the CDR3 is TGCGCCAGCCGGCCAGCCAGGACGAACACCGGGGAGCTGTTTTTT. The full variable domain, its missing parts supplied by reference TRBV5-1 and TRBJ2-2, is KAGVTQTPRYLIKTRGQQVTLSCSPISGHRSVSWYQQTPGQGLQFLFEYFSETQRNKGNFPGRFSGRQFSNSRSEMNVSTLELGDSALYLCASRPARTNTGELFFGEGSRLTVL.

With respect to this clonotype: It may be a read error: a sequence one base away is much more abundant. This chain joins TRBV5-1 and TRBJ2-2; TRBD1 matches 7 bases. The CDR3 is made up of 13 amino acids. The germline V gene has CDR1 SGHRS and CDR2 YFSETQ. The CDR3 sequence is CASSSTGAGKLFF. CDR3 coding DNA: TGCGCCAGCAGCTCAACAGGGGCCGGGAAGCTGTTTTTT.

This clonotype turned up a few times. V is TRBV23-1 and J is TRBJ2-7; D may be TRBD2 (5 bases). TRBV23-1 is an ORF; its function is uncertain. This CDR3 has 13 amino acids. V was cut by 4 bases and J by 1 base, with 8 bases left in between. The CDR3 bases are TGCGCCAGCAGTCCATGGACTTCCTACGAGCAGTACTTC. Residues: CASSPWTSYEQYF.

This clonotype was found a few times. The chain recombines TRBV15 with TRBJ2-1; 10 bases are shared with TRBD2. V was pared by 0 bases and J by 6 bases, with 8 bases of the junction left unmatched. CDR3 length equals 17 residues. The germline gives CDR1 LNHNV, CDR2 YYDKDF (reference sequence). The CDR3 protein is CATSRDWTSGVVNEQFF. The CDR3 region has the DNA TGTGCCACCAGCAGAGATTGGACTAGCGGTGTTGTCAATGAGCAGTTCTTC.

The CDR3 here is CATSARGDTQYF. The CDR3 DNA reads TGTGCCACCAGTGCTAGAGGTGATACGCAGTATTTT. This chain joins TRBV24-1 and TRBJ2-3; no reliable D call. V shed 5 bases and J shed 6 bases, with 8 bases lying between them. The CDR3 has 12 amino acids. Germline loops: CDR1 KGHDR, CDR2 SFDVKD.

This clonotype was seen a handful of times. The V and J genes are TRBV5-5 and TRBJ2-7, with D possibly TRBD1 on 6 matching bases. This CDR3 comprises 14 residues. The V gene's germline CDR1 is SGHKS and CDR2 YYEKEE (reference sequence). V was shortened by 2 bases and J by 2 bases, with 11 bases between the two germline ends. CDR3 in amino acids: CASSLGDITYEQYF. The CDR3 coding sequence is TGTGCCAGCAGCTTAGGGGACATTACCTACGAGCAGTACTTC.

In its sample, this clonotype was seen many times. This rearrangement joins TRBV10-2 to TRBJ2-5; D unclear. V dropped 4 bases and J dropped 4 bases, with 19 bases sitting between them. From germline, CDR1 is WSHSY and CDR2 SAAADI. The length of the CDR3 is 16 residues. CDR3 coding DNA: TGCGCCAGCAGTGTATGGGATAGTGGGGTGCGAGAGACCCAGTACTTC. It yields the protein CASSVWDSGVRETQYF.

This clonotype was counted only a few times. The chain joins TRBV4-3 to TRBJ2-5; D possibly corresponds to TRBD2 (6 bases). V shed 2 bases and J shed 1 base, with 17 bases lying between them. Germline CDR1 is LGHNA and CDR2 is YSLEER. The CDR3 consists of 17 residues. The CDR3 here is CASSQQVTSPSQETQYF. CDR3 sequence (DNA): TGCGCCAGCAGCCAACAGGTTACTAGCCCCAGCCAAGAGACCCAGTACTTC.

This clonotype was picked up many times. The chain combines TRBV25-1 with TRBJ2-5; the match to TRBD1 covers 7 bases. This CDR3 is 14 amino acids long. V lost 4 bases and J lost 2; bases outside the gene matches: 4. Germline V gene sequence: CDR1 MGHDK, CDR2 SYGVNS. Here the CDR3 reads CASSGWDSQETQYF. CDR3 sequence (DNA): TGTGCCAGCAGTGGGTGGGACAGTCAAGAGACCCAGTACTTC.

This chain uses TRBV3-1 with TRBJ2-5; TRBD2 agrees at 15 bases. This CDR3 spans 17 amino acids. V was pared by 4 bases and J by 3 bases, with 6 bases of the junction left unmatched. The germline V gene has CDR1 LGHDT and CDR2 YNNKEL (reference sequence). The CDR3 sequence is CASSLRGTSGRKETQYF. The CDR3 DNA reads TGTGCCAGCAGCCTAAGAGGGACTAGCGGGAGGAAAGAGACCCAGTACTTC.

This clonotype appeared many times. The V gene is TRBV27, the J gene TRBJ1-1, with a possible D match to TRBD1 (5 bases). Trimming took off 2 bases at V and 4 bases at J, with 11 bases between the two ends. CDR1 is MNHEY and CDR2 is SMNVEV in the germline V gene (reference sequence). The CDR3 consists of 14 residues. In nucleotides, the CDR3 is TGTGCCAGCAGTTTAATAGGGGCGCGCACTGAAGCTTTCTTT. It specifies CASSLIGARTEAFF.

This clonotype was recorded at least ten times. V and J are TRBV7-9 and TRBJ2-1, with TRBD2 matching 10 bases. This CDR3 is 16 amino acids long. After removal of 5 bases from V and 6 bases from J, the junction contained 10 bases not matched to a gene. Per germline, CDR1 SEHNR and CDR2 FQNEAQ (reference sequence). The CDR3 sequence: CASSASTSGHINEQFF. Written as DNA, the CDR3 is TGTGCCAGCAGCGCCTCGACTAGCGGGCATATCAATGAGCAGTTCTTC.

The sample holds many counts of this clonotype. The J gene is TRBJ2-6, the V gene TRBV6-5; D call uncertain. CDR3 length equals 15 residues. Between the trimmed V and J ends, which lost 4 bases and 1 base, there was a span of 8 bases. Germline V CDR1 and CDR2: MNHEY, SVGAGI. CDR3 nucleotides: TGTGCCAGCAGTTGGTTGGGGTCTGGGGCCAACGTCCTGACTTTC. This codes for CASSWLGSGANVLTF.

This clonotype was seen at least ten times. V and J are TRBV10-2 and TRBJ2-7, with 7 positions matching TRBD2. CDR3 length: 11 amino acids. The junction had 7 bases not matched to a gene; V was cut back by 10 bases and J by 7 bases. Germline V gene sequence: CDR1 WSHSY, CDR2 SAAADI. CDR3 residues: CATGVGGEQYF. The CDR3, as DNA: TGCGCCACCGGGGTGGGGGGGGAGCAGTACTTC.

V and J are TRBV3-1 and TRBJ2-7, with D hard to call. This CDR3 has 13 amino acids. V was clipped by 4 bases and J by 1 base, with 8 bases between them. In germline, CDR1 is LGHDT, CDR2 YNNKEL (reference sequence). CDR3 in DNA: TGTGCCAGCAGCCTTATGAGGTCCTACGAGCAGTACTTC. Translated: CASSLMRSYEQYF.

This clonotype was detected many times. The V gene is TRBV6-4, the J gene TRBJ2-3, with 13 bases fitting TRBD2. Looked up from germline, CDR1 is MRHNA and CDR2 is SNTAGT. CDR3 size: 19 residues. V trimming: 6 bases; J trimming: 4 bases; junction bases outside the gene matches: 16. CDR3 amino acids: CASSRQGPGLAGVPDTQYF. CDR3 nucleotide sequence: TGTGCCAGCAGCCGACAGGGGCCCGGACTAGCGGGAGTACCAGATACGCAGTATTTT.

Comment on this clonotype: A much larger clone sits a single nucleotide away, making a read error possible. The gene calls are TRBV7-9 and TRBJ2-7; D may be TRBD1 (6 bases). The germline V and J ends were trimmed by 3 bases and 1 base, with 13 bases remaining between them. This CDR3 has 15 residues. Germline CDR1 reads SEHNR; CDR2 reads FQNEAQ (reference sequence). The CDR3 DNA reads TGTGCCAGCAGCTTCTTCTCAGGGGCGTCCTACGAGCAGTACTTC. It yields the protein CASSFFSGASYEQYF.